The present T cell receptor beta chain was sequenced within a study of human T cells and chemical hapten exposure. For the study at large: An area of 2 cm by approximately 2 cm on upper inner arm skin received 2% DPC for sensitization. TCR yields differed between samples (mainly from small differences in pooled library volume). Study-level results: TCRs above 1 in 1000 frequency stayed constant with DPC sensitization.

V lost 5 bases, J lost 9 bases, and 15 bases stayed unmatched. CDR3 size: 16 residues. The germline CDR1 and CDR2 sequences are SGHRS and YFSETQ. The sample's time point: pre-sensitization, week 0. The treatment was: therapeutic diphenylcyclopropenone sensitization with weekly scalp DPC. It was from unfractionated whole blood that total RNA was extracted. This clonotype occurred many times. Its specificity is unknown. The study's library attached unique molecular identifiers to single cDNA molecules. A single record per CDR3 protein comes from TCRdb applying MiXCR to the RACE reads. This table has roughly 36,000 distinct CDR3 sequences, about 9.4% appearing once.

The V call is TRBV5-1, the J call TRBJ2-1, with 9 bases matching TRBD2. The sequence came from a man between 50 and 59 years old with alopecia areata. Some clones in this sample may be carry-over from other donors' samples. Sequenced material: whole blood, taken in connection with sensitization to the hapten diphenylcyclopropenone (DPC). The CDR3 is CASSSIAGATTAEQFF. The CDR3 nucleotides are TGCGCCAGCAGTTCAATAGCGGGAGCAACCACCGCTGAGCAGTTCTTC.